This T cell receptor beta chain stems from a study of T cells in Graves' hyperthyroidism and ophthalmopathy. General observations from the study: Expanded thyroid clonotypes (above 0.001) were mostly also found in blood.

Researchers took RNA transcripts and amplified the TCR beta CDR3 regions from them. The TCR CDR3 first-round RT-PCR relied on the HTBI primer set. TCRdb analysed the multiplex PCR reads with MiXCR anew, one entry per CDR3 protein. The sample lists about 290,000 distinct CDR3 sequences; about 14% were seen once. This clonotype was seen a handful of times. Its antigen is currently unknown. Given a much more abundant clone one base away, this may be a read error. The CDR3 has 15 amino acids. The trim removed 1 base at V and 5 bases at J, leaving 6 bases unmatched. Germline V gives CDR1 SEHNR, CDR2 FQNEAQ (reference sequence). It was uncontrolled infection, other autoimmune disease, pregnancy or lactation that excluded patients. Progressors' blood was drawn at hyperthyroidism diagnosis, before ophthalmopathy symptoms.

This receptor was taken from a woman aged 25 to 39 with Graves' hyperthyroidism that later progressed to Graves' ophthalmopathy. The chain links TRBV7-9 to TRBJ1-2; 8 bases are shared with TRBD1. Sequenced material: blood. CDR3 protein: CASSLGQGTSYGYTF. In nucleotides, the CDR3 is TGTGCCAGCAGCTTAGGACAGGGGACTTCTTATGGCTACACCTTC.